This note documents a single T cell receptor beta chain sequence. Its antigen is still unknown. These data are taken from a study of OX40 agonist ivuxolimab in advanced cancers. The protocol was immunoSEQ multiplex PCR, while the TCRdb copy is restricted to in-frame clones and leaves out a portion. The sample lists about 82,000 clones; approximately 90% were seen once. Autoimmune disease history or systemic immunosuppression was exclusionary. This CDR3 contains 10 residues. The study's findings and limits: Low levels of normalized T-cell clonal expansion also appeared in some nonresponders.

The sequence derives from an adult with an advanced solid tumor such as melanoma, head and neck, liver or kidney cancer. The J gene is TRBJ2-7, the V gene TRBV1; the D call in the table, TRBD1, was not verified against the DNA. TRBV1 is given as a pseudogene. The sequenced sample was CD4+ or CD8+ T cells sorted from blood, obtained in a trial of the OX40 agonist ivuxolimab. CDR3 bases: TGCAGCAGCGGGCTCCGGAAGCAGTACTTC. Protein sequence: CSSGLRKQYF.